This note documents a single TCR beta chain sequence. These data come from a study of blood T cell repertoires in COVID-19. As for the study in general: Sample material is recorded as cDNA or gDNA derived from T cells, B-cell-depleted T cells, or PBMCs.

Repertoires were generated with immunoSEQ multiplex PCR, while TCRdb's copy carries only in-frame clones and drops some. Here the sample spans around 150,000 clones, roughly 85% being singletons. The length of the CDR3 is 14 residues. Trimming removed 5 bases from V and 6 bases from J; junction bases left unmatched: 3. Germline loops: CDR1 SGHVS, CDR2 FNYEAQ. Sequenced: peripheral blood. This clonotype was obtained from a man in his forties with acute or convalescent COVID-19. V and J are TRBV7-6 and TRBJ2-1, with TRBD2 identical over 11 bases. CDR3 amino acids: CASSLGTSGNEQFF. The CDR3 bases are TGTGCCAGCAGCCTAGGGACTAGCGGCAATGAGCAGTTCTTC.